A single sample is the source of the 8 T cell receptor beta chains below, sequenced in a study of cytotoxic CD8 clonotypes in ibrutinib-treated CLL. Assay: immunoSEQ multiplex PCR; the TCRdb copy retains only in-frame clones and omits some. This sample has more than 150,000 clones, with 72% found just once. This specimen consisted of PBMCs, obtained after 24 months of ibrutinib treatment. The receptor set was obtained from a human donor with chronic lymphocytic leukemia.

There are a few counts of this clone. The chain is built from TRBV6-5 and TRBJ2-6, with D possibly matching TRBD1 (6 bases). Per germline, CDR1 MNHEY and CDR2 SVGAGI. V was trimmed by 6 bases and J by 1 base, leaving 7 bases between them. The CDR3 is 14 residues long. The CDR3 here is CASRTGSGANVLTF. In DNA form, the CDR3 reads TGTGCCAGCAGAACAGGGTCTGGGGCCAACGTCCTGACTTTC.

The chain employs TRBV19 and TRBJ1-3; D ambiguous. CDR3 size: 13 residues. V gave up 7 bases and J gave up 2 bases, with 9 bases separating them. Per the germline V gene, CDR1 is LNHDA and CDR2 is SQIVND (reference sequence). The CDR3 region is CASKTTAGNTIYF. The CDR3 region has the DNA TGTGCCAGTAAGACCACCGCTGGAAACACCATATATTTT.

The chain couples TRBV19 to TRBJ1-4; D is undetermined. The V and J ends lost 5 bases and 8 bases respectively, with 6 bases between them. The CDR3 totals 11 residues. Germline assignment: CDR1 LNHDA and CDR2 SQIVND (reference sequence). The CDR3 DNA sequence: TGTGCCAGTAGTCACTCAGAAAAACTGTTTTTT. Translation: CASSHSEKLFF.

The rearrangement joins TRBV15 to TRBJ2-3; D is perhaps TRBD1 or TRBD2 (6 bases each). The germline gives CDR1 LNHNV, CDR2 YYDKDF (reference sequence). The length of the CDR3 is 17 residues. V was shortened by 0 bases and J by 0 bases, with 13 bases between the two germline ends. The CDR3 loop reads CATSRDRGPPSTDTQYF. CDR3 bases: TGTGCCACCAGCAGAGATCGGGGGCCTCCTAGCACAGATACGCAGTATTTT.

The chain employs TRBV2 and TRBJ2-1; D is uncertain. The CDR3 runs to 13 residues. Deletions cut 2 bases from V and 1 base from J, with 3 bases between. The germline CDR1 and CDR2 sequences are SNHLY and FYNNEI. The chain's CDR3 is CASSERSYNEQFF. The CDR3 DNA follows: TGTGCCAGCAGTGAAAGATCCTACAATGAGCAGTTCTTC.

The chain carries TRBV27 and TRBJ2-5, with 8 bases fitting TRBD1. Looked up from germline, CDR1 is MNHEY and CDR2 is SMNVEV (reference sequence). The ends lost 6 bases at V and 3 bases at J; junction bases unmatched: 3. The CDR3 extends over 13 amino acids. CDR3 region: CASSQDREETQYF. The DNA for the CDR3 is TGTGCCAGCAGCCAGGACAGGGAAGAGACCCAGTACTTC.

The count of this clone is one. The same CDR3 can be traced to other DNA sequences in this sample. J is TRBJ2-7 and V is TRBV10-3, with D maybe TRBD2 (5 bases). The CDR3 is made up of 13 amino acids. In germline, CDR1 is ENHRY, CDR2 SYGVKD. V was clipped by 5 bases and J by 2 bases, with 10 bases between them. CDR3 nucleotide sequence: TGTGCCATCAGTCGGGGTCTGGCCTACGAGCAGTACTTC. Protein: CAISRGLAYEQYF.

In DNA form, the CDR3 reads TGTGCCAGCAGCTTGCAGACTAGCGGGAGATACAATGAGCAGTTCTTC. Amino acid sequence: CASSLQTSGRYNEQFF. The V and J genes are TRBV7-9 and TRBJ2-1; 12 nucleotides agree with TRBD2. Trimming cost V 3 bases and J 4 bases; bases outside gene matches: 4. This CDR3 is 16 amino acids long. CDR1 and CDR2 (germline): SEHNR, FQNEAQ (reference sequence).